These 32 T cell receptor beta chains share one sample of origin, sequenced in a study of blood T cell repertoires in COVID-19. The repertoire was sequenced with immunoSEQ multiplex PCR; TCRdb's copy has only in-frame clones and lacks some. The data contain about 68,000 clones, more than 60% of them singletons. Sequenced material: peripheral blood. All receptors come from a human donor in a cohort sampled during active COVID-19.

DNA of the CDR3: TGTGCCAGCACTCCTATCCAGCGGCAGAGCTACGAGCAGTACTTC. Amino acids: CASTPIQRQSYEQYF. The chain couples TRBV28 to TRBJ2-7, with D tentatively TRBD2 (5 bases). Germline V CDR1 and CDR2: MDHEN, SYDVKM. The CDR3 runs to 15 residues. V was cut by 7 bases and J by 3 bases, with 19 bases left in between.

The V gene is TRBV7-2, the J gene TRBJ2-1; possible D gene TRBD2, 6 bases. V was cut by 1 base and J by 0 bases, with 10 bases left in between. The germline gives CDR1 SGHTA, CDR2 FQGNSA. The CDR3 covers 16 residues. The CDR3 DNA sequence: TGTGCCAGCAGCTTAGGCGGGACCGACTCCTACAATGAGCAGTTCTTC. Translated, it gives CASSLGGTDSYNEQFF.

The genes are TRBV4-1 and TRBJ2-5; D not certain. CDR3 length: 15 residues. Germline CDR1 is MGHRA and CDR2 is YSYEKL. Trimming removed 0 bases at V and 4 bases at J, with 12 bases between. DNA for the CDR3: TGCGCCAGCAGCCAAGATAGAAGCCCGGGAGAGACCCAGTACTTC. It yields the protein CASSQDRSPGETQYF.

This chain connects TRBV7-9 to TRBJ1-3, with TRBD1 identical over 8 bases. Germline-derived CDR1 and CDR2 are SEHNR and FQNEAQ (reference sequence). The CDR3 has 17 residues. Unmatched junction bases numbered 13, after V lost 5 bases and J lost 4 bases. The DNA for the CDR3 is TGTGCCAGCAGCCCTCTCGGGTCAGGGGGCCCGGGAAACACCATATATTTT. It translates to CASSPLGSGGPGNTIYF.

In its sample, this clone was seen a few times. This sequence joins TRBV6-5 and TRBJ2-1; 9 bases are shared with TRBD2. CDR1 is MNHEY, CDR2 SVGAGI, per germline. The length of the CDR3 is 14 residues. The V gene end was trimmed by 7 bases and the J gene end by 7 bases; junction bases not matched to a gene: 8. The CDR3 sequence: CASKVAGAWNEQFF. The CDR3 bases are TGTGCCAGCAAAGTAGCGGGAGCGTGGAATGAGCAGTTCTTC.

This sequence joins TRBV5-6 and TRBJ1-2, with a possible D match to TRBD1 (6 bases). This CDR3 has 12 amino acids. V was shortened by 3 bases and J by 9 bases, with 12 bases between the two germline ends. Germline V gene lookup returns CDR1 SGHDT and CDR2 YYEEEE. The CDR3 nucleotides are TGTGCCAGCAGCTCACCCAGGGGAAGCTACACCTTC. It yields the protein CASSSPRGSYTF.

This clone was recorded a few times. This chain uses TRBV7-9 with TRBJ2-7; TRBD1 might be the D (5 bases). With 1 base removed from V and 4 bases from J, the gap between germline ends came to 11 bases. CDR3 length: 14 amino acids. Germline V lookup: CDR1 SEHNR, CDR2 FQNEAQ (reference sequence). CDR3 sequence (DNA): TGTGCCAGCAGCTTAGGGCAGGGAAAATACGAGCAGTACTTC. Translated, it gives CASSLGQGKYEQYF.

This chain joins TRBV5-1 and TRBJ2-3; D is possibly TRBD2 (5 bases). The germline gives CDR1 SGHRS, CDR2 YFSETQ. V was pared by 3 bases and J by 4 bases, with 18 bases between. The CDR3 runs 16 residues. CDR3 in DNA: TGCGCCAGCAGCTCGGATAGCGCGGCTCATTCAGATACGCAGTATTTT. Its translation: CASSSDSAAHSDTQYF.

V is TRBV15 and J is TRBJ2-1, with 7 positions matching TRBD2. Looked up from germline, CDR1 is LNHNV and CDR2 is YYDKDF (reference sequence). Trimming removed 3 bases from V and 0 bases from J; junction bases left unmatched: 5. The CDR3 consists of 16 residues. CDR3 sequence (DNA): TGTGCCACCAGCAGGGGAGCGGGGCACTCCTACAATGAGCAGTTCTTC. The encoded protein is CATSRGAGHSYNEQFF.

The V call is TRBV5-1, the J call TRBJ2-5, with a possible D match to TRBD2 (6 bases). Per the germline V gene, CDR1 is SGHRS and CDR2 is YFSETQ. The ends were cut back, 2 bases at V and 3 bases at J, with 11 bases in the middle. This CDR3 is built from 14 residues. The CDR3 is CASSFGGEEETQYF. The CDR3 DNA follows: TGCGCCAGCAGCTTTGGAGGGGAGGAAGAGACCCAGTACTTC.

The sample holds a few counts of this clone. The V and J genes are TRBV11-2 and TRBJ2-2, with TRBD2 as a possible D gene (6 bases). Trimming took 4 bases from V and 4 from J, leaving 19 bases between them. Per the germline V gene, CDR1 is SGHAT and CDR2 is FQNNGV. This CDR3 is built from 17 residues. In DNA, the CDR3 is TGTGCCAGCAGCTCGAAGGGAGTAGCGGATAGCACCGGGGAGCTGTTTTTT. The encoded protein is CASSSKGVADSTGELFF.

The rearrangement links TRBV4-1 to TRBJ1-1; 10 bases align to TRBD1. The CDR3 spans 20 residues. Germline lookup yields CDR1 MGHRA and CDR2 YSYEKL. V shed 4 bases, J shed 0 bases, and the junction held 17 bases outside the gene matches. Written as DNA, the CDR3 is TGCGCCAGCAGCCTCACCCCCCCGACAGGGGGCGGAAGAATGAACACTGAAGCTTTCTTT. This gives the protein CASSLTPPTGGGRMNTEAFF.

The rearrangement links TRBV28 to TRBJ2-5; D perhaps matches TRBD2 (6 bases). The germline CDR1 and CDR2 sequences are MDHEN and SYDVKM. Trimming took off 6 bases at V and 2 bases at J, with 16 bases between the two ends. The CDR3 loop spans 15 amino acids. The CDR3 nucleotides read TGTGCCAGCAGCCCCCACGGCGGGGTACAAGAGACCCAGTACTTC. This encodes CASSPHGGVQETQYF.

The gene calls are TRBV7-9 and TRBJ1-5; no clear D. V was clipped by 1 base and J by 0 bases, with 7 bases between them. The CDR3 loop spans 15 amino acids. CDR1 is SEHNR, CDR2 FQNEAQ, per germline (reference sequence). For the CDR3, the DNA is TGTGCCAGCAGCTTAGGTGACACTAGCAATCAGCCCCAGCATTTT. Its translation: CASSLGDTSNQPQHF. The entire variable domain, with the rest obtained from reference TRBV7-9 and TRBJ1-5, is as follows: DTGVSQNPRHKITKRGQNVTFRCDPISEHNRLYWYRQTLGQGPEFLTYFQNEAQLEKSRLLSDRFSAERPKGSFSTLEIQRTEQGDSAMYLCASSLGDTSNQPQHFGDGTRLSIL.

This chain uses TRBV4-1 with TRBJ2-3, with TRBD1 matching 7 bases. The CDR3 spans 14 residues. J gave up 2 bases and V 4 bases, and 3 bases lay outside the gene matches. Germline CDR1 MGHRA, CDR2 YSYEKL. Written as DNA, the CDR3 is TGCGCCAGCAGCCCCGGGACAGTCACAGATACGCAGTATTTT. Translating gives CASSPGTVTDTQYF.

This chain links TRBV5-4 with TRBJ1-1; tentative D call: TRBD1 (5 bases). This CDR3 is 14 amino acids long. Germline assignment: CDR1 SGHNT and CDR2 YYREEE (reference sequence). The V end lost 0 bases, the J end lost 3 bases, and 9 bases lay between the germline ends. As DNA, the CDR3 is TGTGCCAGCAGCTTGGTTGGGGGGGACACTGAAGCTTTCTTT. It yields the protein CASSLVGGDTEAFF.

The chain joins TRBV6-2 or TRBV6-3 to TRBJ2-1, with TRBD2 matching over 9 bases. CDR1 and CDR2 from the germline V gene are MNHEY and SVGEGT. V trimming: 4 bases; J trimming: 4 bases; junction bases outside the gene matches: 5. This CDR3 has 15 amino acids. The CDR3 protein is CASSSSGTRYNEQFF. Written as DNA, the CDR3 is TGTGCCAGCAGTTCTAGCGGGACACGGTACAATGAGCAGTTCTTC.

The CDR3 here is CASSLAATNEKLFF. CDR3 coding DNA: TGCGCCAGCAGCTTGGCAGCAACTAATGAAAAACTGTTTTTT. J is TRBJ1-4 and V is TRBV5-1; D gene uncertain. CDR1 is SGHRS, CDR2 YFSETQ, per germline. This CDR3 comprises 14 residues. Trimming shortened V by 0 bases and J by 0 bases, and 3 bases separated the two germline ends.

This clone is a singleton in its sample. Here the CDR3 reads CASHRESSAGNTIYF. CDR3 bases: TGTGCCAGTCATCGAGAGAGTTCCGCTGGAAACACCATATATTTT. This chain connects TRBV19 to TRBJ1-3; unclear D gene. The CDR3 sequence is 15 residues long. Deletions cut 8 bases from V and 2 bases from J, with 16 bases between. CDR1 is LNHDA and CDR2 is SQIVND in the germline V gene (reference sequence).

The J gene is TRBJ2-2, the V gene TRBV7-9; 7 nucleotides match TRBD1. Germline CDR1 reads SEHNR; CDR2 reads FQNEAQ (reference sequence). V lost 1 base to trimming and J lost 4 bases; unmatched junction nucleotides: 6. The CDR3 is 16 residues long. The CDR3 loop reads CASSLETAGGTGELFF. CDR3 nucleotide sequence: TGTGCCAGCAGCTTAGAAACGGCAGGGGGCACCGGGGAGCTGTTTTTT.

The rearrangement uses TRBV4-2 and TRBJ1-3; no definite D call. The CDR3 contains 15 residues. Germline V gene data show CDR1 as LGHNA and CDR2 as YNFKEQ. Trimming left V 3 bases short and J 3 bases short, with 12 bases between. The CDR3 protein is CASSQLSADGNTIYF. The DNA for the CDR3 is TGTGCCAGCAGCCAGCTGTCCGCGGATGGAAACACCATATATTTT.

This clone was detected only a few times. V and J are TRBV28 and TRBJ1-2; 9 bases line up with TRBD1. Germline assignment: CDR1 MDHEN and CDR2 SYDVKM. CDR3 length: 17 amino acids. Unmatched junction bases numbered 11, after V lost 2 bases and J lost 4 bases. The CDR3 DNA reads as TGTGCCAGCAGTTTAAGAAAAGGGACAGGGTTCCCCTATGGCTACACCTTC. Translated, it gives CASSLRKGTGFPYGYTF.

This chain joins TRBV7-2 and TRBJ1-5; D perhaps matches TRBD1 (6 bases). Between the trimmed V and J ends, which lost 6 bases and 0 bases, there was a span of 9 bases. Germline lookup yields CDR1 SGHTA and CDR2 FQGNSA. The CDR3 is 14 amino acids. The CDR3 loop is CASSSQGSNQPQHF. DNA of the CDR3: TGTGCCAGCAGTTCACAGGGTAGCAATCAGCCCCAGCATTTT.

V usage is TRBV7-2 and J usage is TRBJ1-5; D may be TRBD1 (5 bases). Per germline, CDR1 SGHTA and CDR2 FQGNSA. V was clipped by 1 base and J by 6 bases, with 13 bases between them. This CDR3 is 15 amino acids long. The CDR3 loop reads CASSLVEGRGQPQHF. The CDR3 region has the DNA TGTGCCAGCAGCTTAGTGGAAGGGAGGGGTCAGCCCCAGCATTTT.

V gene TRBV6-1 combines with J gene TRBJ2-3; perhaps TRBD2 as D (7 bases). Deletions cut 0 bases from V and 3 bases from J, with 10 bases between. CDR1 and CDR2 from the germline V gene are MNHNS and SASEGT. The CDR3 extends over 15 amino acids. The CDR3 coding sequence is TGTGCCAGCAGTGAAGCGGGAGGGGGGACAGATACGCAGTATTTT. Translation: CASSEAGGGTDTQYF.

In DNA, the CDR3 is TGTGCCAGCTCACCACAAACGGAGCCCCTAGGTCCCGGGGAGCTGTTTTTT. It encodes CASSPQTEPLGPGELFF. The chain combines TRBV18 with TRBJ2-2; D is undetermined. The germline V and J ends were trimmed by 1 base and 6 bases, with 18 bases remaining between them. Germline-derived CDR1 and CDR2 are KGHSH and LQKENI. The CDR3 totals 17 residues. Filled out from reference TRBV18 and TRBJ2-2, the complete variable domain reads NAGVMQNPRHLVRRRGQEARLRCSPMKGHSHVYWYRQLPEEGLKFMVYLQKENIIDESGMPKERFSAEFPKEGPSILRIQQVVRGDSAAYFCASSPQTEPLGPGELFFGEGSRLTVL.

The genes are TRBV7-8 and TRBJ2-5; TRBD2 aligns across 11 bases. Germline values: CDR1 SGHVS, CDR2 FQNEAQ. CDR3 size: 16 residues. V trimming: 5 bases; J trimming: 0 bases; junction bases outside the gene matches: 5. The CDR3 protein is CASSPPSGGYQETQYF. In DNA, the CDR3 is TGTGCCAGCAGCCCCCCTAGCGGGGGGTACCAAGAGACCCAGTACTTC.

The rearrangement joins TRBV5-5 to TRBJ1-2; possible D gene TRBD1, 6 bases. Trimming shortened V by 1 base and J by 4 bases, and 11 bases separated the two germline ends. The CDR3 spans 14 residues. Germline V CDR1 and CDR2: SGHKS, YYEKEE (reference sequence). CDR3 nucleotides: TGTGCCAGCAGCTTGAATAGGGGGGGCTATGGCTACACCTTC. Translated, it gives CASSLNRGGYGYTF.

J is TRBJ2-3 and V is TRBV29-1, with no clear D. CDR3 length: 14 residues. Deletions cut 6 bases from V and 2 bases from J, with 15 bases between. In germline, CDR1 is SQVTM, CDR2 ANQGSEA. DNA for the CDR3: TGCAGCGTCCGCTGGGCCAAGAACACAGATACGCAGTATTTT. Translated: CSVRWAKNTDTQYF.

The gene calls are TRBV7-2 and TRBJ2-7; D perhaps matches TRBD1 (5 bases). CDR1 and CDR2 from the germline V gene are SGHTA and FQGNSA. The V gene lost 0 bases and the J gene lost 3 bases, with 9 bases spanning the gap. CDR3 length equals 14 residues. For the CDR3, the DNA is TGTGCCAGCAGCTTAGCAGGGGCCGACTACGAGCAGTACTTC. This codes for CASSLAGADYEQYF.

This chain joins TRBV19 and TRBJ1-4, with TRBD1 matching 7 bases. The CDR3 extends over 13 amino acids. V trimming: 9 bases; J trimming: 8 bases; junction bases outside the gene matches: 9. Germline loops: CDR1 LNHDA, CDR2 SQIVND (reference sequence). The CDR3 region has the DNA TGTGCCAGAGCCGAGGGGGCGGGGGAAAAACTGTTTTTT. It translates to CARAEGAGEKLFF.

V and J are TRBV5-4 and TRBJ2-5; no firm D call. The CDR3 is 14 amino acids. Trimming left V 4 bases short and J 3 bases short, with 13 bases between. Germline V gene data show CDR1 as SGHNT and CDR2 as YYREEE (reference sequence). In DNA form, the CDR3 reads TGTGCCAGCAGCCTACTCGGGTCCGAAGAGACCCAGTACTTC. Amino acid sequence: CASSLLGSEETQYF.